The 12 T cell receptor beta chains given below trace back to one sample, sequenced in a study of blood T cell repertoires in COVID-19. TCRdb's copy holds only in-frame clones and misses some; the assay was immunoSEQ multiplex PCR. The data contain 45,000 or so clones, less than 85% of them singletons. Sample: peripheral blood. These receptors all come from a woman between 65 and 79 years old with acute or convalescent COVID-19.

The gene calls are TRBV29-1 and TRBJ2-1; 8 bases are shared with TRBD2. J lost 0 bases, V lost 3 bases, and 19 bases had no gene match. The V gene's germline CDR1 is SQVTM and CDR2 ANQGSEA. The length of the CDR3 is 20 residues. CDR3 protein: CSVDGYWVASGHSSYNEQFF. In nucleotides, the CDR3 is TGCAGCGTTGACGGCTACTGGGTAGCTAGCGGGCACAGCTCCTACAATGAGCAGTTCTTC.

The gene calls are TRBV6-6 and TRBJ2-7, with 13 bases identical to TRBD2. Germline assignment: CDR1 MNHNY and CDR2 SVGAGI (reference sequence). After removal of 7 bases from V and 4 bases from J, the junction contained 4 bases not matched to a gene. CDR3 length: 14 amino acids. CDR3 loop: CASTLGLAGYEQYF. CDR3 DNA: TGTGCCAGCACCCTGGGACTAGCGGGATACGAGCAGTACTTC.

This sequence joins TRBV4-1 and TRBJ2-1; the match to TRBD2 covers 10 bases. The germline V gene encodes CDR1 MGHRA and CDR2 YSYEKL. This CDR3 contains 15 residues. Losses at the gene ends were 0 bases for V and 10 bases for J; bases not matched to a gene: 6. CDR3 sequence reads: CASSQESGRVGEQFF. CDR3 DNA sequence: TGCGCCAGCAGCCAAGAGAGCGGGAGGGTGGGGGAGCAGTTCTTC.

This sequence joins TRBV11-3 and TRBJ2-5; 12 bases line up with TRBD1. Germline assignment: CDR1 SGHNT and CDR2 YENEEA. Trimming cost V 5 bases and J 6 bases; bases outside gene matches: 7. The CDR3 consists of 15 residues. CDR3 residues: CASSPGTGGGKTQYF. The DNA for the CDR3 is TGTGCCAGCAGCCCCGGGACAGGGGGCGGGAAGACCCAGTACTTC.

V and J are TRBV6-5 and TRBJ2-7, with 9 bases lining up with TRBD1. Per germline, CDR1 MNHEY and CDR2 SVGAGI. V was pared by 5 bases and J by 5 bases, with 10 bases of the junction left unmatched. The CDR3 sequence is 15 residues long. The CDR3 protein is CASSTDRGLINEQYF. The CDR3 DNA follows: TGTGCCAGCAGTACGGACAGGGGTCTAATAAACGAGCAGTACTTC.

The chain uses TRBV2 and TRBJ1-6, with D possibly TRBD1 on 5 matching bases. Trimming shortened V by 5 bases and J by 7 bases, and 12 bases separated the two germline ends. Germline V CDR1 and CDR2: SNHLY, FYNNEI. CDR3 length equals 14 residues. CDR3 sequence: CASSRGAVNSPLHF. CDR3 sequence (DNA): TGTGCCAGCAGTCGCGGGGCCGTAAATTCACCCCTCCACTTT.

The chain combines TRBV10-3 with TRBJ2-3; TRBD2 matches 7 bases. The germline V gene encodes CDR1 ENHRY and CDR2 SYGVKD. V dropped 4 bases and J dropped 2; count of bases not matched to a gene: 3. The CDR3 covers 14 residues. The CDR3 here is CAISVLAVTDTQYF. CDR3 DNA: TGTGCCATCAGTGTCCTAGCGGTCACAGATACGCAGTATTTT.

The chain's CDR3 is CASTSSYEQYF. CDR3 coding DNA: TGTGCCAGCACCAGTTCCTACGAGCAGTACTTC. The V call is TRBV28, the J call TRBJ2-7, with D unclear. The length of the CDR3 is 11 residues. From germline, CDR1 is MDHEN and CDR2 SYDVKM. Trimming pared 7 bases from V and 1 base from J, leaving 5 bases between. Full variable domain (remainder filled in from reference TRBV28 and TRBJ2-7): DVKVTQSSRYLVKRTGEKVFLECVQDMDHENMFWYRQDPGLGLRLIYFSYDVKMKEKGDIPEGYSVSREKKERFSLILESASTNQTSMYLCASTSSYEQYFGPGTRLTVT.

V and J are TRBV6-5 and TRBJ2-1, with TRBD2 matching 10 bases. J gave up 10 bases and V 1 base, and 7 bases lay outside the gene matches. Germline assignment: CDR1 MNHEY and CDR2 SVGAGI. CDR3 size: 15 residues. CDR3 in DNA: TGTGCCAGCAGTTACTTTGGGACTAGCGTTGGCGAGCAGTTCTTC. Translation: CASSYFGTSVGEQFF.

This clone was counted only a few times. V gene TRBV6-6 combines with J gene TRBJ1-1, with D perhaps matching TRBD1 (6 bases). The CDR3 has 13 residues. Trimming pared 6 bases from V and 1 base from J, leaving 9 bases between. Per germline, CDR1 MNHNY and CDR2 SVGAGI (reference sequence). This chain's CDR3 is CASSPGQNTEAFF. Here the CDR3 DNA reads TGTGCCAGCAGCCCGGGACAGAACACTGAAGCTTTCTTT.

J is TRBJ2-7 and V is TRBV11-3, with TRBD2 identical over 11 bases. CDR1 is SGHNT, CDR2 YENEEA, per germline. This CDR3 contains 16 residues. The ends lost 6 bases at V and 1 base at J; junction bases unmatched: 8. The DNA of the CDR3 is TGTGCCAGCAGTCTCACCGGGACTAGCGGATCCTACGAGCAGTACTTC. This encodes CASSLTGTSGSYEQYF.

CDR3 coding DNA: TGTGCCAGCAGCTCCTACCAGGGGGCGGGAGAGCAGTACTTC. It translates to CASSSYQGAGEQYF. The V and J genes are TRBV11-3 and TRBJ2-7; 8 bases align to TRBD1. Germline V gene sequence: CDR1 SGHNT, CDR2 YENEEA. The CDR3 runs to 14 residues. The V segment lost 4 bases and the J segment 7 bases; nucleotides outside the gene matches: 9.